These 12 T cell receptor beta chains were all obtained from the same sample, sequenced in a study of human T cells and chemical hapten exposure. TCRdb processed the 5' RACE reads anew with MiXCR; each CDR3 protein has one entry. The data show under 150,000 distinct CDR3 sequences, 15% to 20% seen once. Total RNA came from unfractionated whole blood. These receptor sequences come from a human donor in good health.

This clonotype was observed a handful of times. The chain has TRBV27 and TRBJ1-4, with a possible D match to TRBD1 (6 bases). Germline assignment: CDR1 MNHEY and CDR2 SMNVEV (reference sequence). The CDR3 loop spans 13 amino acids. Trimming shortened V by 5 bases and J by 8 bases, and 12 bases separated the two germline ends. CDR3 sequence: CASSRQVGEKLFF. The DNA for the CDR3 is TGTGCCAGCAGTCGACAGGTTGGCGAAAAACTGTTTTTT.

The chain recombines TRBV10-3 with TRBJ2-3; TRBD2 matches 7 bases. Trimming at V came to 2 bases and at J to 4 bases, leaving 15 bases not matched to a gene. The CDR3 spans 18 residues. The germline gives CDR1 ENHRY, CDR2 SYGVKD. CDR3 sequence: CAISETYILQRDADTQYF. The CDR3 DNA reads as TGTGCCATCAGTGAGACGTATATCCTACAGCGGGACGCAGATACGCAGTATTTT.

The J gene is TRBJ2-1, the V gene TRBV20-1, with 8 bases matching TRBD2. This CDR3 spans 17 amino acids. V trimming: 3 bases; J trimming: 11 bases; junction bases outside the gene matches: 21. Germline CDR1 and CDR2: DFQATT and SNEGSKA (reference sequence). This CDR3 is CSASRSEKVSGTLKQFF. CDR3 DNA: TGCAGTGCTAGTCGGTCCGAAAAGGTTAGCGGGACTCTAAAGCAGTTCTTC.

This clonotype showed up just a few times. The V and J genes are TRBV20-1 and TRBJ1-5; D is possibly TRBD1 (6 bases). The CDR3 covers 13 residues. V dropped 5 bases and J dropped 5 bases, with 13 bases sitting between them. In germline, CDR1 is DFQATT, CDR2 SNEGSKA (reference sequence). The CDR3, as DNA: TGCAGTGCTCGCGGGAACAGGGATCAGCCCCAGCATTTT. Protein product: CSARGNRDQPQHF.

Of note for this clonotype: A junction end diverges from the germline sequence, so it may reflect a read error. The chain couples TRBV29-1 to TRBJ1-2, with D possibly TRBD1 on 5 matching bases. This CDR3 is built from 15 residues. Germline V lookup: CDR1 SQVTM, CDR2 ANQGSEA. The CDR3 coding sequence is TGCAGCGTTGAAGCGGGGGGAGGGGTGAACTATAGCTACACCTTC. Protein product: CSVEAGGGVNYSYTF. Complete variable domain (other parts from reference TRBV29-1 and TRBJ1-2): SAVISQKPSRDICQRGTSLTIQCQVDSQVTMMFWYRQQPGQSLTLIATANQGSEATYESGFVIDKFPISRPNLTFSTLTVSNMSPEDSSIYLCSVEAGGGVNYSYTFGSGTRLTVV.

This clonotype showed up just a few times. The CDR3 sequence: CSVLRDRRPNQPQHF. In DNA, the CDR3 is TGCAGTGTACTCCGGGACAGGCGTCCCAATCAGCCCCAGCATTTT. The chain uses TRBV20-1 and TRBJ1-5; 8 positions match TRBD1. Germline V CDR1 and CDR2: DFQATT, SNEGSKA (reference sequence). After removal of 7 bases from V and 3 bases from J, the junction contained 11 bases not matched to a gene. The CDR3 totals 15 residues.

The rearrangement links TRBV7-3 to TRBJ1-1; the match to TRBD1 covers 9 bases. The junction had 8 bases not matched to a gene; V was cut back by 5 bases and J by 4 bases. CDR1 and CDR2 (germline): SGHTA, FQGTGA. CDR3 size: 15 residues. This chain's CDR3 is CASSRSTGGGTEAFF. In DNA form, the CDR3 reads TGTGCCAGCAGCAGATCCACAGGGGGCGGCACTGAAGCTTTCTTT.

This clonotype occurred a few times. This sequence joins TRBV27 and TRBJ2-1; 8 bases fit TRBD2. Losses at the gene ends were 3 bases for V and 6 bases for J; bases not matched to a gene: 16. CDR1 and CDR2 from the germline V gene are MNHEY and SMNVEV (reference sequence). This CDR3 region has 18 residues. CDR3 loop: CASSLYGSRAAGGNEQFF. CDR3 coding DNA: TGTGCCAGCAGTTTGTACGGGAGTAGGGCCGCGGGAGGCAATGAGCAGTTCTTC.

This clonotype was detected a few times. The chain carries TRBV20-1 and TRBJ1-2; D unclear. V was shortened by 3 bases and J by 8 bases, with 13 bases between the two germline ends. Germline assignment: CDR1 DFQATT and CDR2 SNEGSKA (reference sequence). The CDR3 totals 12 residues. As DNA, the CDR3 is TGCAGTGCTAGGTCCCCACCCAGCGGCTACACCTTC. It yields the protein CSARSPPSGYTF.

This clonotype was observed a handful of times. V and J are TRBV5-1 and TRBJ1-4, with D maybe TRBD1 (5 bases). Germline V gene lookup returns CDR1 SGHRS and CDR2 YFSETQ. The V gene lost 0 bases and the J gene lost 7 bases, with 13 bases spanning the gap. This CDR3 region has 15 residues. This chain's CDR3 is CASSLDGTEGEKLFF. In DNA form, the CDR3 reads TGCGCCAGCAGCTTGGATGGGACGGAAGGTGAAAAACTGTTTTTT.

The J gene is TRBJ2-3, the V gene TRBV24-1; D is uncertain. The germline V gene encodes CDR1 KGHDR and CDR2 SFDVKD. The CDR3 runs to 14 residues. V was pared by 7 bases and J by 3 bases, with 13 bases between. Here the CDR3 reads CATSTARRTDTQYF. In DNA form, the CDR3 reads TGTGCCACCAGCACTGCGAGGCGGACAGATACGCAGTATTTT.

The sample holds a few counts of this clonotype. The chain recombines TRBV28 with TRBJ2-7, with a possible D match to TRBD2 (6 bases). Germline-derived CDR1 and CDR2 are MDHEN and SYDVKM. There are 11 residues in the CDR3. CDR3 nucleotide sequence: TGTGCTGGGGGGACGGCCTACGAGCAGTACTTC. Protein: CAGGTAYEQYF. Based on the CDR3 plus reference TRBV28 and TRBJ2-7, the full variable domain is DVKVTQSSRYLVKRTGEKVFLECVQDMDHENMFWYRQDPGLGLRLIYFSYDVKMKEKGDIPEGYSVSREKKERFSLILESASTNQTSMYLCAGGTAYEQYFGPGTRLTVT.